This TCR beta chain appears in the sequencing data of a study of blood T cell repertoires in COVID-19. Whole-study context: The United States, Italy and Spain supplied acute and convalescent COVID-19 samples. T cells, B-cell-depleted T cells, or PBMCs supplied cDNA or gDNA.

The Seattle patients joined while their infection was active and were tracked longitudinally afterward. This clone was picked up one time. Trimming removed 7 bases at V and 8 bases at J, with 17 bases between. Germline V gives CDR1 LGHNT, CDR2 FRNRAP. The CDR3 contains 13 residues. The protocol was immunoSEQ multiplex PCR, while the TCRdb copy is restricted to in-frame clones and leaves out a portion. Of hundreds of thousands of clones in the sample, 88% are singletons; the top ten hold around 13%. The chain has TRBV12-5 and TRBJ1-2; TRBD1 is a possible D gene (5 bases). What was sequenced was peripheral blood. This sequence was found in a woman aged 50 to 60 with COVID-19, enrolled during active disease. The CDR3 reads CASVGTGVVGYTF. In DNA, the CDR3 is TGTGCTAGTGTGGGGACTGGGGTAGTAGGCTACACCTTC. The full variable domain, rest sourced from reference TRBV12-5 and TRBJ1-2, is DARVTQTPRHKVTEMGQEVTMRCQPILGHNTVFWYRQTMMQGLELLAYFRNRAPLDDSGMPKDRFSAEMPDATLATLKIQPSEPRDSAVYFCASVGTGVVGYTFGSGTRLTVV.